This T cell receptor beta chain appears in the sequencing data of a study of T-cell memory formation after mild COVID-19. Study as a whole: Clusters of TCRs were largely donor specific. Study-wide results and limits: Among contracting clones, CD4+ were mainly CM/EM and CD8+ enriched in EMRA. Detection of some responders pre-infection suggested pre-existing cross-reactive memory T cells participated. Clones that contracted from day 15 to 85 were balanced CD4/CD8, while later expanders leaned CD4+.

Deletions cut 0 bases from V and 9 bases from J, with 19 bases between. Germline assignment: CDR1 SGDLS and CDR2 YYNGEE. This CDR3 comprises 16 residues. Using its own MiXCR run on the 5' RACE reads, TCRdb lists one record per CDR3 protein. The table has about 140,000 distinct CDR3 sequences, 11% to 15% seen once. Comments on this clonotype: The antigen is undetermined.

The sequencing sample was made of PBMCs or a T cell subset sorted from them (not recorded which). The sequence derives from an adult woman who had mild COVID-19 (a few samples of this study predate the infection). Cell type and time point are not known. This chain joins TRBV9 and TRBJ2-1; D may be TRBD2 (5 bases). CDR3 region: CASSVGIGSSRSEQFF. The CDR3 DNA is TGTGCCAGCAGCGTAGGAATTGGGTCTAGCAGGAGTGAGCAGTTCTTC.